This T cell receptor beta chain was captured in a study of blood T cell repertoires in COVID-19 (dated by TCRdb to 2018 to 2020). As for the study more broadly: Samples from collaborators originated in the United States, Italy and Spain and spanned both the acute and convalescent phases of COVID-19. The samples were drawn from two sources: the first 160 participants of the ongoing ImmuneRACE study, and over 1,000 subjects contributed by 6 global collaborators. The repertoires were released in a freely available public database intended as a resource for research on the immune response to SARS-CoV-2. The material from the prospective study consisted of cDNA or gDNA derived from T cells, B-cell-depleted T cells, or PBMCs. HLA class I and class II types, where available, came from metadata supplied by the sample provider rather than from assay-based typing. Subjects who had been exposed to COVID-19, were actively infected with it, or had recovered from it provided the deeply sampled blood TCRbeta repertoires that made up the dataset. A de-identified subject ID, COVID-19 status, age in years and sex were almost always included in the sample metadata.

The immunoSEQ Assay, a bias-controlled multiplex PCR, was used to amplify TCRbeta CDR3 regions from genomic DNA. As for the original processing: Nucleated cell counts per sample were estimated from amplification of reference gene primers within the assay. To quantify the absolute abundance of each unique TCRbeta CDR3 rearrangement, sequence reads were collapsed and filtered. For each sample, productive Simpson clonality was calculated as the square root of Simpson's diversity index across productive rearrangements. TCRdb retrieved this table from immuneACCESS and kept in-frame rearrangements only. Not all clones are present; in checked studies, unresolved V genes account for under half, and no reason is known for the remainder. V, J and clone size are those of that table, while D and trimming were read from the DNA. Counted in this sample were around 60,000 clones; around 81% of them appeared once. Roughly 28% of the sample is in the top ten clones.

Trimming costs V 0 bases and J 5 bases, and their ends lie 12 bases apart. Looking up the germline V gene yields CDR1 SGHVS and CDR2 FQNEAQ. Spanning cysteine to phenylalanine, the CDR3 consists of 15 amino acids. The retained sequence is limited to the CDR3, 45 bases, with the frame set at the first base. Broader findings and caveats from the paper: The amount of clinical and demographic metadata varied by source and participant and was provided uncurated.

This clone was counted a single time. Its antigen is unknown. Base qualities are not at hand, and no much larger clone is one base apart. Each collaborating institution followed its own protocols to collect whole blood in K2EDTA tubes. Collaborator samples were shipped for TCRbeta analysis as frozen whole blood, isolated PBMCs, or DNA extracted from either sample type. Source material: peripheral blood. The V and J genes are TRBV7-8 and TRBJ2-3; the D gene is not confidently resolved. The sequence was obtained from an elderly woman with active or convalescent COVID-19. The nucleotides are TGTGCCAGCAGCTTAGCTCGGCAGGTTGGAGATACGCAGTATTTT. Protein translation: CASSLARQVGDTQYF.